The 20 T cell receptor beta chains below all came from one sample that was sequenced in a study of cytomegalovirus exposure and HLA in healthy donors. Primers for the PCR totalled 60 Vbeta and 13 Jbeta. Clones were sequenced by immunoSEQ multiplex PCR, and TCRdb holds only the in-frame ones, with some missing. The profile shows about 170,000 clones, about 75% of them singletons. The material sequenced was PBMCs. These receptor sequences come from a female donor in good health and CMV-seronegative.

This chain links TRBV5-1 with TRBJ2-3; no definite D call. Germline V gene sequence: CDR1 SGHRS, CDR2 YFSETQ. The CDR3 spans 12 residues. V lost 4 bases to trimming and J lost 3 bases, with 6 bases between them. CDR3: CASSENTDTQYF. The CDR3 nucleotides read TGCGCCAGCAGCGAGAATACAGATACGCAGTATTTT. Filled out from reference TRBV5-1 and TRBJ2-3, the complete variable domain reads KAGVTQTPRYLIKTRGQQVTLSCSPISGHRSVSWYQQTPGQGLQFLFEYFSETQRNKGNFPGRFSGRQFSNSRSEMNVSTLELGDSALYLCASSENTDTQYFGPGTRLTVL.

The chain couples TRBV5-4 to TRBJ2-1, with 7 bases aligning to TRBD2. V was pared by 8 bases and J by 6 bases, with 17 bases of the junction left unmatched. Germline CDR1 is SGHNT and CDR2 is YYREEE (reference sequence). CDR3 length: 16 residues. CDR3 sequence: CASQGASGTYPNEQFF. Here the CDR3 DNA reads TGTGCCAGTCAAGGAGCCAGCGGGACTTACCCCAATGAGCAGTTCTTC.

The V gene is TRBV7-2, the J gene TRBJ2-7, with 7 bases aligning to TRBD2. The CDR3 is 16 amino acids. Germline V lookup: CDR1 SGHTA, CDR2 FQGNSA. Trimming at V came to 0 bases and at J to 0 bases, leaving 5 bases not matched to a gene. In DNA, the CDR3 is TGTGCCAGCAGCTTAGCGCGGGCTAGCGGCTCCTACGAGCAGTACTTC. Its translation is CASSLARASGSYEQYF.

The chain combines TRBV6-5 with TRBJ2-3; D gene uncertain. In germline, CDR1 is MNHEY, CDR2 SVGAGI. The CDR3 extends over 15 amino acids. Trimming shortened V by 4 bases and J by 2 bases, and 13 bases separated the two germline ends. CDR3 DNA: TGTGCCAGCAGTTGGCTGCGGCCCACCACAGATACGCAGTATTTT. Its translation: CASSWLRPTTDTQYF.

The DNA for the CDR3 is TGTGCCAGCAGTTACAGGGGTGTCTACAATGAGCAGTTCTTC. Protein product: CASSYRGVYNEQFF. V is TRBV27 and J is TRBJ2-1; 7 bases are a match to TRBD1. CDR1 and CDR2 (germline): MNHEY, SMNVEV (reference sequence). Losses at the gene ends were 4 bases for V and 3 bases for J; bases not matched to a gene: 3. The CDR3 loop spans 14 amino acids.

The chain carries TRBV5-1 and TRBJ1-1; D is perhaps TRBD1 (6 bases). CDR1 and CDR2 (germline): SGHRS, YFSETQ. The ends were cut back, 5 bases at V and 1 base at J, with 12 bases in the middle. There are 14 residues in the CDR3. Here the CDR3 reads CASSGVRGNTEAFF. CDR3 coding DNA: TGCGCCAGCAGTGGGGTCAGGGGGAACACTGAAGCTTTCTTT.

In the case of this clone: Germline is not matched at one junction end, which may reflect a read error. The rearrangement joins TRBV11-2 to TRBJ1-1, with D possibly matching TRBD1 (5 bases). CDR3 length equals 13 residues. Germline V gene data show CDR1 as SGHAT and CDR2 as FQNNGV. The CDR3 spells CASSLDFGVRVNF. The CDR3 region has the DNA TGTGCCAGCAGCTTAGATTTCGGCGTCAGGGTCAATTTT.

The chain combines TRBV7-9 with TRBJ2-7; 10 bases align to TRBD2. Germline-derived CDR1 and CDR2 are SEHNR and FQNEAQ (reference sequence). With V trimmed by 4 bases and J by 2 bases, 14 bases remained unmatched. This CDR3 comprises 18 residues. The CDR3 DNA reads as TGTGCCAGCAGCTCCAAGGTTGGGCTAGCGGGAGCCCCCTACGAGCAGTACTTC. This codes for CASSSKVGLAGAPYEQYF.

The chain is built from TRBV5-5 and TRBJ2-6; D is uncertain. The CDR3 covers 15 residues. Germline CDR1 is SGHKS and CDR2 is YYEKEE (reference sequence). Trimming took 2 bases from V and 2 from J, leaving 8 bases between them. CDR3 bases: TGTGCCAGCAGCTTTGGCAGTACTGGGGCCAACGTCCTGACTTTC. Translated, it gives CASSFGSTGANVLTF.

Turning to this clone: This same CDR3 is encoded by further DNA sequences in the sample. The chain links TRBV5-1 to TRBJ1-1; 10 bases match TRBD1. V gave up 0 bases and J gave up 4 bases; unmatched junction bases: 6. Germline loops: CDR1 SGHRS, CDR2 YFSETQ. This CDR3 comprises 16 residues. CDR3 residues: CASSLGQGAGGTEAFF. CDR3 sequence (DNA): TGCGCCAGCAGCTTGGGACAGGGGGCTGGCGGCACTGAAGCTTTCTTT. Based on the CDR3 plus reference TRBV5-1 and TRBJ1-1, the full variable domain is KAGVTQTPRYLIKTRGQQVTLSCSPISGHRSVSWYQQTPGQGLQFLFEYFSETQRNKGNFPGRFSGRQFSNSRSEMNVSTLELGDSALYLCASSLGQGAGGTEAFFGQGTRLTVV.

V usage is TRBV5-1 and J usage is TRBJ2-6, with 7 bases lining up with TRBD1. This CDR3 region has 16 residues. From germline, CDR1 is SGHRS and CDR2 YFSETQ. The J segment lost 2 bases and the V segment lost 3 bases, leaving 5 bases of the junction unmatched. CDR3 sequence reads: CASSSGQATGANVLTF. CDR3 DNA: TGCGCCAGCAGCTCCGGACAGGCTACTGGGGCCAACGTCCTGACTTTC.

There are a few counts of this clone. The chain employs TRBV29-1 and TRBJ2-5; D gene ambiguous. The last part of the DNA fits TRBJ2-7 better; the J call may be wrong. Germline-derived CDR1 and CDR2 are SQVTM and ANQGSEA. The CDR3 is 13 residues long. The CDR3 here is CSVVPDFTYEQYF. The DNA of the CDR3 is TGCAGCGTCGTTCCTGACTTCACCTACGAGCAGTACTTC.

The chain has TRBV5-4 and TRBJ2-7; TRBD2 matches at 7 bases. This CDR3 is 15 amino acids long. J was trimmed by 1 base and V by 4 bases; bases with no gene match: 8. Looked up from germline, CDR1 is SGHNT and CDR2 is YYREEE (reference sequence). Here the CDR3 reads CASSHGGGKSYEQYF. The CDR3 DNA follows: TGTGCCAGCAGCCACGGGGGAGGGAAGTCCTACGAGCAGTACTTC.

As regards this clone: At one boundary the junction diverges from the germline segment, which might be a read error. The V gene is TRBV5-1, the J gene TRBJ1-1, with 8 bases identical to TRBD1. CDR3 length: 15 amino acids. Per germline, CDR1 SGHRS and CDR2 YFSETQ. The CDR3 region is CAGSSVPGGRTEAFF. The CDR3 nucleotides are TGCGCCGGCAGTTCCGTCCCAGGGGGCCGAACTGAAGCTTTCTTT.

The rearrangement links TRBV13 to TRBJ1-1; tentative D call: TRBD1 (5 bases). Trimming took 3 bases from V and 4 from J, leaving 15 bases between them. Per germline, CDR1 PRHDT and CDR2 FYEKMQ (reference sequence). There are 15 residues in the CDR3. The CDR3 protein is CASSFWTRKATEAFF. The CDR3 DNA reads as TGTGCCAGCAGCTTTTGGACAAGAAAAGCCACTGAAGCTTTCTTT.

The rearrangement uses TRBV7-8 and TRBJ2-2, with TRBD1 matching 7 bases. The CDR3 covers 16 residues. The ends lost 5 bases at V and 1 base at J; junction bases unmatched: 7. Germline CDR1 reads SGHVS; CDR2 reads FQNEAQ. The chain's CDR3 is CASSPTRTGNTGELFF. CDR3 DNA: TGTGCCAGCAGCCCAACTCGGACAGGGAACACCGGGGAGCTGTTTTTT.

In this sample, this clone turned up once. The V and J genes are TRBV15 and TRBJ2-7; D not certain. Trimming removed 3 bases at V and 2 bases at J, with 11 bases between. Germline V gene data show CDR1 as LNHNV and CDR2 as YYDKDF (reference sequence). This CDR3 has 14 residues. Here the CDR3 DNA reads TGTGCCACCAGCAGCGAGGTTCGGGCCTACGAGCAGTACTTC. This encodes CATSSEVRAYEQYF.

The chain uses TRBV18 and TRBJ1-2; TRBD1 matches 7 bases. The germline V gene has CDR1 KGHSH and CDR2 LQKENI. V was clipped by 6 bases and J by 3 bases; unmatched bases: 13. This CDR3 contains 16 residues. CDR3 coding DNA: TGTGCCAGCTCGGCCGACAGGGCTCTTTTGGACTATGGCTACACCTTC. Amino acid sequence: CASSADRALLDYGYTF.

This chain joins TRBV30 and TRBJ2-3; 10 bases map to TRBD2. This CDR3 is built from 15 residues. CDR1 and CDR2 from the germline V gene are GTSNPN and SVGIG (reference sequence). The ends lost 5 bases at V and 3 bases at J; junction bases unmatched: 8. Here the CDR3 DNA reads TGTGCCTGGGGTCCGGGACTAGCGTTTACAGATACGCAGTATTTT. It is translated as CAWGPGLAFTDTQYF. The variable domain in full, completed from reference TRBV30 and TRBJ2-3, reads SQTIHQWPATLVQPVGSPLSLECTVEGTSNPNLYWYRQAAGRGLQLLFYSVGIGQISSEVPQNLSASRPQDRQFILSSKKLLLSDSGFYLCAWGPGLAFTDTQYFGPGTRLTVL.

This rearrangement joins TRBV7-8 to TRBJ2-3; perhaps TRBD2 as D (5 bases). Germline CDR1 is SGHVS and CDR2 is FQNEAQ. V lost 2 bases and J lost 8, with 11 bases in between. This CDR3 contains 13 residues. The CDR3 reads CASSLLALATQYF. In nucleotides, the CDR3 is TGTGCCAGCAGCTTACTAGCCCTAGCTACGCAGTATTTT.